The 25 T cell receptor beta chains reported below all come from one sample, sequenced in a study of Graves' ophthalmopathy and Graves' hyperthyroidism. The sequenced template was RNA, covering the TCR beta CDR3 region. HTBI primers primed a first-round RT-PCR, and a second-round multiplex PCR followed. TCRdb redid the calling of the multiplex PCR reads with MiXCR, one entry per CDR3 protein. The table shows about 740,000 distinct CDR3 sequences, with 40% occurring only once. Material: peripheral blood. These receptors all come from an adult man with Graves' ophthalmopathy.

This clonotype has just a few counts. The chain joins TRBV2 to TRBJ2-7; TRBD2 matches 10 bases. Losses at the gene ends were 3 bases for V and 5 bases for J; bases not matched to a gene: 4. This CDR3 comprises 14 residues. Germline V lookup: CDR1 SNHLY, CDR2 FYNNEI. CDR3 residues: CASSDGGLADEQYF. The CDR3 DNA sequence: TGTGCCAGCAGTGATGGTGGACTAGCGGACGAGCAGTACTTC.

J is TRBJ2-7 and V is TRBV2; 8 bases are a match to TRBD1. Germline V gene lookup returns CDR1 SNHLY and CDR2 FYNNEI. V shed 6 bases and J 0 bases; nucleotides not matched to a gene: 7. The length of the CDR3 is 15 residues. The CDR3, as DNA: TGTGCCAGCAGACTCGGACAGGGCGCCTCCTACGAGCAGTACTTC. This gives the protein CASRLGQGASYEQYF.

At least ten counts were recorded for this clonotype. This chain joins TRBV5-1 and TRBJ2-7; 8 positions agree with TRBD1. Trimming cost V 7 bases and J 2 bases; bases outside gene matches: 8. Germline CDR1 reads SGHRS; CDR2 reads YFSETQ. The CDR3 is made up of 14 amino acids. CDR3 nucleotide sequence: TGCGCCAGCGGGGTAAGGACAGGGACCTACGAGCAGTACTTC. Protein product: CASGVRTGTYEQYF.

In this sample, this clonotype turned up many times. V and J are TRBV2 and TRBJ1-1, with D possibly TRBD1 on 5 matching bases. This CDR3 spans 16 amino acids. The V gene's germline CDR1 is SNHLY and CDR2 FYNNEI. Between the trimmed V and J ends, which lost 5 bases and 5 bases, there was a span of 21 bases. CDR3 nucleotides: TGTGCCAGCAGTTCCCCCCCCGGGGCCAGGGATACTGAAGCTTTCTTT. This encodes CASSSPPGARDTEAFF.

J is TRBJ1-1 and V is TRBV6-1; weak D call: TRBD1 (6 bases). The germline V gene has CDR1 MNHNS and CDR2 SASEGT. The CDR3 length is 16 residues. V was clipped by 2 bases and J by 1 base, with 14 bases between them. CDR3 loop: CASSEPRGLRNTEAFF. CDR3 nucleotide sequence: TGTGCCAGCAGTGAACCCAGGGGCCTGAGGAACACTGAAGCTTTCTTT.

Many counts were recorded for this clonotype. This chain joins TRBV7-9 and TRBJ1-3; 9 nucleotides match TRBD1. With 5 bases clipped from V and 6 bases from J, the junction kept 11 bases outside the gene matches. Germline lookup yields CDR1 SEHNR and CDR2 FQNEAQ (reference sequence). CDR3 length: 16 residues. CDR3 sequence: CASSHGPGQGQNTIYF. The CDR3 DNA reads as TGTGCCAGCAGCCACGGTCCGGGACAGGGACAAAACACCATATATTTT.

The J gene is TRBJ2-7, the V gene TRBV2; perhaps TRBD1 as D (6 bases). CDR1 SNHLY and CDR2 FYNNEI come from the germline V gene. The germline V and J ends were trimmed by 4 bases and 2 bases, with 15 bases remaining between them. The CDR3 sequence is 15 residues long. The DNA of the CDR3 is TGTGCCAGCAGTGCCAACCGGGACACAACCTACGAGCAGTACTTC. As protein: CASSANRDTTYEQYF.

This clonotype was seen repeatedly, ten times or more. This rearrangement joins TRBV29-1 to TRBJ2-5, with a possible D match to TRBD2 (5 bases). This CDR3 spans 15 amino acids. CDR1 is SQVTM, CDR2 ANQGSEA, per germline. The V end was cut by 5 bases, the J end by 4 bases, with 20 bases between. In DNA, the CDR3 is TGCAGCGTTATCGGACGGGGTTCTTTCGGAGAGACCCAGTACTTC. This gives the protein CSVIGRGSFGETQYF.

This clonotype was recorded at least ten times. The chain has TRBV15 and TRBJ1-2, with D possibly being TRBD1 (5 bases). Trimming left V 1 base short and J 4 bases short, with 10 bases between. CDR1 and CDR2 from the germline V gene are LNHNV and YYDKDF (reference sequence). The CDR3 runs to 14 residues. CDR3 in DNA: TGTGCCACCAGCAGAGGTGGGGACTTCTATGGCTACACCTTC. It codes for CATSRGGDFYGYTF.

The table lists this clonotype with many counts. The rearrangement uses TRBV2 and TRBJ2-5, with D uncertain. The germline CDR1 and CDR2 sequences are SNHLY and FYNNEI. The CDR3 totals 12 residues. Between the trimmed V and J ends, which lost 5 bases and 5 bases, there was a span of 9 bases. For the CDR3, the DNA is TGTGCCAGCAGTCGCGGTTTCGAGACCCAGTACTTC. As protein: CASSRGFETQYF.

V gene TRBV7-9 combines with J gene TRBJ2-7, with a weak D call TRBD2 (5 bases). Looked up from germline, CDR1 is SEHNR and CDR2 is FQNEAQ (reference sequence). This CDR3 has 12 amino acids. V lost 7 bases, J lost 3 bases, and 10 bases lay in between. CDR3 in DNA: TGTGCCAGCACATACGCGGGCTACGAGCAGTACTTC. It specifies CASTYAGYEQYF.

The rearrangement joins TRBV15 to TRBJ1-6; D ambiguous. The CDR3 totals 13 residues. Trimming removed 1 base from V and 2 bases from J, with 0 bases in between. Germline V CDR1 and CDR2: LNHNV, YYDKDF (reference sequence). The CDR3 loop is CATSRAYNSPLHF. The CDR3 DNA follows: TGTGCCACCAGCAGAGCCTATAATTCACCCCTCCACTTT.

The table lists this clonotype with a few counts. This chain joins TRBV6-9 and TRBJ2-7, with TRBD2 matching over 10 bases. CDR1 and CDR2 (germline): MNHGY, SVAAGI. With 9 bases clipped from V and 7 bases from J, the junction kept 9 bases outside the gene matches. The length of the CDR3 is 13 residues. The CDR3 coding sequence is TGTGCCAGTAGCGGGGGGAATAGTGATGAGCAGTACTTC. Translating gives CASSGGNSDEQYF.

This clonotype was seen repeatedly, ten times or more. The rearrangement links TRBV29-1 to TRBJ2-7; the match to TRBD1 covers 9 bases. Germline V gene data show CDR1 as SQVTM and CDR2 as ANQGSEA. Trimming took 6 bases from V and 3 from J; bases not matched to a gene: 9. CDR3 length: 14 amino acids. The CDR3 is CSVARDRVSYEQYF. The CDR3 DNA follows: TGCAGCGTGGCCCGGGACAGGGTCAGCTACGAGCAGTACTTC.

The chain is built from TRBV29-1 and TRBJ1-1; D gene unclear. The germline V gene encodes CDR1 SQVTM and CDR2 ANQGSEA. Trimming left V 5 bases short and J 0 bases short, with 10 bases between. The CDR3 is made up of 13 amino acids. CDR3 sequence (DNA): TGCAGCGTTTCAGAGGAAATGAACACTGAAGCTTTCTTT. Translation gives CSVSEEMNTEAFF.

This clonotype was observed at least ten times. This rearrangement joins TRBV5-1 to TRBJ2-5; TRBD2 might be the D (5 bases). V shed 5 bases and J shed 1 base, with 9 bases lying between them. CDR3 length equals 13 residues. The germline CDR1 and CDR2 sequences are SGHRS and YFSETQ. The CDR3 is CASRPGLQETQYF. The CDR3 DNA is TGCGCCAGCAGACCCGGACTCCAAGAGACCCAGTACTTC.

CDR3 loop: CASSSPDRRTEAFF. CDR3 nucleotides: TGTGCCAGCAGCTCTCCTGACAGGCGCACTGAAGCTTTCTTT. The V and J genes are TRBV7-9 and TRBJ1-1; a weak D match, TRBD1 (6 bases). The CDR3 contains 14 residues. The V and J ends lost 4 bases and 4 bases respectively, with 13 bases between them. Germline values: CDR1 SEHNR, CDR2 FQNEAQ (reference sequence).

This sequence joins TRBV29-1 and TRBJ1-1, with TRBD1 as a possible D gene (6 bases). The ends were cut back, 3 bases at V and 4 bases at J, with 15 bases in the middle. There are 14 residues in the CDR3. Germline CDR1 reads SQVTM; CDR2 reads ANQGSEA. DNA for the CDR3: TGCAGCGTTGATCAGGGCAGGGGAGGCACTGAAGCTTTCTTT. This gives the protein CSVDQGRGGTEAFF.

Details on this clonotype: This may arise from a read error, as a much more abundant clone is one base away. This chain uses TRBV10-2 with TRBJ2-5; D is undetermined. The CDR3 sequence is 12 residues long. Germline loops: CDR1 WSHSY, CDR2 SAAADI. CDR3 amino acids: CAGSRIQETQYF. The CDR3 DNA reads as TGTGCCGGCAGCCGTATACAAGAGACCCAGTACTTC.

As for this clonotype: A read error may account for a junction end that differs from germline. CDR3 in amino acids: CASSYPGVSNQPQHF. CDR3 DNA: TGTGCCAGCAGTTATCCCGGGGTTAGCAATCAGCCCCAGCATTTT. The rearrangement links TRBV24-1 to TRBJ1-5; D gene ambiguous. This CDR3 contains 15 residues. Germline values: CDR1 KGHDR, CDR2 SFDVKD.

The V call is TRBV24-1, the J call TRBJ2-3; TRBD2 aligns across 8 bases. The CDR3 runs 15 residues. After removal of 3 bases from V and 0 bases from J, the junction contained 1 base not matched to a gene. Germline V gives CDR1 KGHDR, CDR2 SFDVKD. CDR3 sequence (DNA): TGTGCCACCAGTGATCCTAGCGGGAGCACAGATACGCAGTATTTT. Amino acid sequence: CATSDPSGSTDTQYF.

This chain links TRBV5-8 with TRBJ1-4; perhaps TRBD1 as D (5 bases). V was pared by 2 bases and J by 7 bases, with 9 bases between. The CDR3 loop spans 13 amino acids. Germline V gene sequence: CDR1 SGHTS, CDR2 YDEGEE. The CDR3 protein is CASSFSGTEKLFF. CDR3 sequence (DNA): TGTGCCAGCAGCTTTTCCGGGACTGAAAAACTGTTTTTT. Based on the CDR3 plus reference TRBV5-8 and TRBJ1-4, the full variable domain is EAGVTQSPTHLIKTRGQQATLRCSPISGHTSVYWYQQALGLGLQFLLWYDEGEERNRGNFPPRFSGRQFPNYSSELNVNALELEDSALYLCASSFSGTEKLFFGSGTQLSVL.

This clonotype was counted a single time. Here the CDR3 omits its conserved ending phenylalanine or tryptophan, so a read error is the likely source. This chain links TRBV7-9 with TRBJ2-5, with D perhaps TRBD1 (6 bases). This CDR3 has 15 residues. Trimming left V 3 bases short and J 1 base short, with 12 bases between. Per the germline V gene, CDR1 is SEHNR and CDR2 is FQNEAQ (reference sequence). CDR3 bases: TGTGCCAGCAGCTTGCGGCAGGGGTTCCAAGAGACCCAGTACCTC. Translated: CASSLRQGFQETQYL.

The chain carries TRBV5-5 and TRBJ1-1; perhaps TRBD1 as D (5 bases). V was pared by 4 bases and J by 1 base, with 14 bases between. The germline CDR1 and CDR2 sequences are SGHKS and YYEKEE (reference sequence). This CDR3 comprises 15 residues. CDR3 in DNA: TGTGCCAGCAGCCTTCCCGGGGGTGGGAACACTGAAGCTTTCTTT. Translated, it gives CASSLPGGGNTEAFF.

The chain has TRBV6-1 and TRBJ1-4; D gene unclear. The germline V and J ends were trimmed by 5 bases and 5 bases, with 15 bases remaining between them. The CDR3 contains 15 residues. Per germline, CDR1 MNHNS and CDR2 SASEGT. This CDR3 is CASSYLGRKNEKLFF. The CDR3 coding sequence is TGTGCCAGCAGTTACCTCGGACGGAAGAATGAAAAACTGTTTTTT.